This TCR beta chain was found in a study of Graves' ophthalmopathy and Graves' hyperthyroidism. Each hyperthyroidism patient was newly diagnosed, with under 2 months' duration, and aged 18 to 65. Patients were diagnosed from clinical symptoms, serum thyroxine, TRAb, thyroid ultrasound and orbital computed tomography. CDR3 regions of TCR beta were amplified from RNA transcripts. Amplification began with first-round RT-PCR using HTBI primers, then second-round multiplex PCR was performed. A single record per CDR3 protein comes from TCRdb applying MiXCR to the multiplex PCR reads. The table shows around 1.1 million distinct CDR3 sequences, with roughly two fifths occurring only once. CDR3 size: 17 residues. J lost 3 bases, V lost 10 bases, and 16 bases had no gene match. The germline V gene has CDR1 ENHRY and CDR2 SYGVKD. On this clonotype itself: The antigen is not known.

Whole-study findings and limits: Ophthalmopathy progression was predicted by the model at about 70% sensitivity and roughly 72% specificity. Blood repertoires reportedly contained most expanded thyroid clonotypes above 0.001 frequency.

This receptor was identified in an adult man with Graves' hyperthyroidism. Sequencing was done on a sample of peripheral blood or thyroid tissue (not recorded which). The chain links TRBV10-3 to TRBJ1-2, with TRBD1 matching over 11 bases. DNA for the CDR3: TGTGCCAGCAGCAATACCGGGACAGGGGGGTTCCACTATGGCTACACCTTC. Its translation: CASSNTGTGGFHYGYTF.